The table lists the clone carrying this TCR beta chain with a few counts. These data come from a study of T cells in Graves' hyperthyroidism and ophthalmopathy. Germline CDR1 and CDR2: SGDLS and YYNGEE. Trimming stripped 2 bases from V and 6 bases from J, with 20 bases between. The CDR3 totals 17 residues. No ophthalmopathy progression within 18 months constituted stable Graves' hyperthyroidism. The PBMCs were taken from 10 ml of fresh peripheral blood. TCR beta CDR3 sequences were amplified from RNA transcripts. The HTBI set primed first-round TCR CDR3 RT-PCR. TCRdb redid the calling of the multiplex PCR reads with MiXCR, one entry per CDR3 protein. This table holds approximately 400,000 distinct CDR3 sequences, about 15% found once.

The sequenced sample was blood. The TCR was taken from a woman aged 18-29 years with Graves' hyperthyroidism. The rearrangement uses TRBV9 and TRBJ1-4; D ambiguous. CDR3 in DNA: TGTGCCAGCAGCGTGGGCGCGTTTTGGGAGGGTCATGAAAAACTGTTTTTT. This encodes CASSVGAFWEGHEKLFF.